This TCR beta chain was identified during a study of technical replicates of blood from a few donors. Generated by immunoSEQ multiplex PCR, the TCRdb table keeps only in-frame clones and is missing some. The sample gives some 87,000 clones, less than 98% of which show up once; more than 0.15% is in the top ten. This CDR3 contains 14 residues. Trimming pared 3 bases from V and 1 base from J, leaving 10 bases between. Germline V gene sequence: CDR1 SNHLY, CDR2 FYNNEI. The rearrangement joins TRBV2 to TRBJ2-7; D remains ambiguous. This sequence was found in a human donor in good health. Sequencing was performed on T cells isolated from PBMCs. The CDR3 sequence: CASSDILLSYEQYF. CDR3 coding DNA: TGTGCCAGCAGTGATATACTACTATCCTACGAGCAGTACTTC.